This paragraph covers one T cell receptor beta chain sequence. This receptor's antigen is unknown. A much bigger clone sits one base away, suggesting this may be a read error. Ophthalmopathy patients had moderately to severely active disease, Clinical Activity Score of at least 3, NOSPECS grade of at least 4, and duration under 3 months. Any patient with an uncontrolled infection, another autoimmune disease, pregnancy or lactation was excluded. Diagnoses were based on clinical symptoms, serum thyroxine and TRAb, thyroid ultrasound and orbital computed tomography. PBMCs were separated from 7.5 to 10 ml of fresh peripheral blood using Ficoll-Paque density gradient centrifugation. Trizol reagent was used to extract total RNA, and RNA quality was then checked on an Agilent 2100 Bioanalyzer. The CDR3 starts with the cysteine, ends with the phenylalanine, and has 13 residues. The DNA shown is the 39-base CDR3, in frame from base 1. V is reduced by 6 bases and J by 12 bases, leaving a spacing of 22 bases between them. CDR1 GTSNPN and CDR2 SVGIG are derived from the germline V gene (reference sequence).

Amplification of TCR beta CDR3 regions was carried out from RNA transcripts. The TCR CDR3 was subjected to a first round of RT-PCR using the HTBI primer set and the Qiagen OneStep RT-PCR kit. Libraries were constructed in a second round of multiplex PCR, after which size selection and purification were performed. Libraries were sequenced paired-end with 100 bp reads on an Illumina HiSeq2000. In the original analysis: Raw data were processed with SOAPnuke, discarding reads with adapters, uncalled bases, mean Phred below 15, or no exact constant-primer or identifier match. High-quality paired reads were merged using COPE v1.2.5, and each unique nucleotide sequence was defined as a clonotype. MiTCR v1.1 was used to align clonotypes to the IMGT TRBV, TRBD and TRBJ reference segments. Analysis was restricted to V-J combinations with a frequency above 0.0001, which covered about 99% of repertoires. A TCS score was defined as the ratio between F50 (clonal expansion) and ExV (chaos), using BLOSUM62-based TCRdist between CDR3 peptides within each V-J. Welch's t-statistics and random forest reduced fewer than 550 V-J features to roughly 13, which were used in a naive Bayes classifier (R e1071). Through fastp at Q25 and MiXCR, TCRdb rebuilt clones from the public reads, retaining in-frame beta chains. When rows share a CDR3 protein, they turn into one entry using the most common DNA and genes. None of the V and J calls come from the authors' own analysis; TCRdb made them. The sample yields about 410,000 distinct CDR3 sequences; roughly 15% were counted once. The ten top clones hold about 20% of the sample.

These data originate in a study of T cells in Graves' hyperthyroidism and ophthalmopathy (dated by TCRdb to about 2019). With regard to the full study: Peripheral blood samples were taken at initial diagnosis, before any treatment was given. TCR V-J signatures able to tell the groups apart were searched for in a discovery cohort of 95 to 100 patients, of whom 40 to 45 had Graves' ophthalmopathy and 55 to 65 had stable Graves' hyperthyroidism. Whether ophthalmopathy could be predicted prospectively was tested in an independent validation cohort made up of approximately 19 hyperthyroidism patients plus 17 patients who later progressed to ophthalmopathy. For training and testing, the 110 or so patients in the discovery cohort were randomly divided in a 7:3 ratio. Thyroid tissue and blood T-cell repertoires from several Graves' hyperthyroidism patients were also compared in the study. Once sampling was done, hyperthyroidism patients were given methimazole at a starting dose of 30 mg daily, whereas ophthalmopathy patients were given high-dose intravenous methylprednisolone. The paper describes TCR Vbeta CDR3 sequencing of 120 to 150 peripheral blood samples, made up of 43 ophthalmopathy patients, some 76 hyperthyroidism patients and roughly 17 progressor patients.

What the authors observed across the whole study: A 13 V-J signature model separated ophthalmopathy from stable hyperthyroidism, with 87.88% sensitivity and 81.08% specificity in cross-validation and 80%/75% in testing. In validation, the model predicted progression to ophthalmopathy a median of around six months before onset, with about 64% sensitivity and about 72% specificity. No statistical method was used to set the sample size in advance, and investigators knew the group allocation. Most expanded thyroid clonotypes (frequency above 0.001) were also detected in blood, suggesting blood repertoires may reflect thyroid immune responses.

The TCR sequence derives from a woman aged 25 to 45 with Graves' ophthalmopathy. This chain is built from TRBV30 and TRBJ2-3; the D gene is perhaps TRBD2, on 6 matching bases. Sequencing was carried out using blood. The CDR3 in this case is CACTRGGAAHQYF. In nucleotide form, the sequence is TGTGCCTGTACGCGGGGTGGGGCCGCTCATCAGTATTTT. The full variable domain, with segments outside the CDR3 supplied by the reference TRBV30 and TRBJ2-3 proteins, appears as SQTIHQWPATLVQPVGSPLSLECTVEGTSNPNLYWYRQAAGRGLQLLFYSVGIGQISSEVPQNLSASRPQDRQFILSSKKLLLSDSGFYLCACTRGGAAHQYFGPGTRLTVL.